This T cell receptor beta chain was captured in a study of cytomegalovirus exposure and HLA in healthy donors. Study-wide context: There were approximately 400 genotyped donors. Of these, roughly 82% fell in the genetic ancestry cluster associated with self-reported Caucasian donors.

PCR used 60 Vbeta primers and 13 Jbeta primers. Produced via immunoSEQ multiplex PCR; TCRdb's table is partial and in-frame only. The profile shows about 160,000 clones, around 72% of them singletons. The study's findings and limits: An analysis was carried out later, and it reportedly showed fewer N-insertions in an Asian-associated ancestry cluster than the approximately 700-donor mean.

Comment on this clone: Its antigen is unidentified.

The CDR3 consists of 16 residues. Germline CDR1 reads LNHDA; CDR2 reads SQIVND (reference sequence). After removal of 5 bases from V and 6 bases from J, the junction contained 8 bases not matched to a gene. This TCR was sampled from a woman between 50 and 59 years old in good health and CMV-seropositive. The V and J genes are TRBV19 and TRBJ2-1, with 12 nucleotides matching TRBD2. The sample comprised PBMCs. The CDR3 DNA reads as TGTGCCAGTAGTGCGCGACTAGCGGGAGTAGGCAATGAGCAGTTCTTC. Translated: CASSARLAGVGNEQFF. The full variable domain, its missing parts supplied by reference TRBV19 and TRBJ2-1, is DGGITQSPKYLFRKEGQNVTLSCEQNLNHDAMYWYRQDPGQGLRLIYYSQIVNDFQKGDIAEGYSVSREKKESFPLTVTSAQKNPTAFYLCASSARLAGVGNEQFFGPGTRLTVL.